This TCR beta chain was documented in a study of memory CD8 T cells in hepatitis C reinfection. Overall study context: A couple of donors resolved primary infection, then developed chronic reinfection. Late/post reinfection sampling occurred 12 to 24 weeks after detected reinfection.

The sample's time point: late/post reinfection, 12 to 24 weeks after detection. TCR sequencing was done directly ex vivo on sorted cells, without expansion in vitro. A couple of donors provided sorted CD3+ CD8+ CD45RO- naive CD8 T cells at all three reinfection time points. On this clone: Its antigen is not known.

Study-wide points: Conclusions on public clonotypes and secondary clearance were not definitive with a handful of donors.

TCRdb's table, derived via immunoSEQ multiplex PCR, lists solely in-frame clones and lacks some. The table shows 46,000 or so clones, with roughly 89% occurring only once. V was clipped by 2 bases and J by 5 bases, with 15 bases between them. This CDR3 has 15 residues. CDR1 SEHNR and CDR2 FQNEAQ come from the germline V gene (reference sequence). This clonotype was sampled from a man aged 18-30 years with hepatitis C virus infection. The sequenced sample consisted of naive CD8+ T cells sorted from blood. The rearrangement joins TRBV7-9 to TRBJ1-1; tentatively, D is TRBD1 (5 bases). The CDR3 DNA is TGTGCCAGCAGCTTACCGGACGGAGGGGAGACTGAAGCTTTCTTT. As protein: CASSLPDGGETEAFF.